Below are 20 T cell receptor beta chains sequenced from a single sample in a study of T cell responses to AZD1222 COVID-19 vaccine. The protocol was immunoSEQ multiplex PCR, while the TCRdb copy is restricted to in-frame clones and leaves out a portion. There are about 100,000 clones in the sample; 88% occur only once, and 1.8% lies in the top ten. The sample in question was peripheral blood, obtained on day 0 of AZD1222 vaccination. These receptors originate from an adult in good health.

This chain uses TRBV19 with TRBJ2-7; 8 nucleotides align to TRBD1. The V gene end was trimmed by 3 bases and the J gene end by 1 base; junction bases not matched to a gene: 5. This CDR3 has 15 residues. Germline CDR1 reads LNHDA; CDR2 reads SQIVND (reference sequence). The CDR3 protein is CASSIGTGFSYEQYF. DNA for the CDR3: TGTGCCAGTAGTATCGGGACAGGATTTTCCTACGAGCAGTACTTC.

The rearrangement joins TRBV27 to TRBJ1-4, with TRBD1 matching 9 bases. The V segment lost 6 bases and the J segment 8 bases; nucleotides outside the gene matches: 7. Germline V gene sequence: CDR1 MNHEY, CDR2 SMNVEV (reference sequence). This CDR3 contains 14 residues. The CDR3 spells CASRSGTGLEKLFF. CDR3 sequence (DNA): TGTGCCAGCAGGTCCGGGACAGGGCTAGAAAAACTGTTTTTT.

The chain has TRBV28 and TRBJ1-5, with D hard to call. V was shortened by 2 bases and J by 8 bases, with 10 bases between the two germline ends. The germline V gene has CDR1 MDHEN and CDR2 SYDVKM. The CDR3 is 13 residues long. In nucleotides, the CDR3 is TGTGCCAGCAGTTTAGAATTGGGCGAGCCCCAGCATTTT. As protein: CASSLELGEPQHF.

This chain links TRBV5-6 with TRBJ1-1; no definite D call. Trimming took 4 bases from V and 11 from J, leaving 12 bases between them. This CDR3 is built from 11 residues. Germline V CDR1 and CDR2: SGHDT, YYEEEE. The CDR3 DNA reads as TGTGCCAGCAGCCGCCGGGGTGGGGCTTTCTTT. Residues: CASSRRGGAFF. The full variable domain, in which reference TRBV5-6 and TRBJ1-1 provide the parts outside the CDR3, is DAGVTQSPTHLIKTRGQQVTLRCSPKSGHDTVSWYQQALGQGPQFIFQYYEEEERQRGNFPDRFSGHQFPNYSSELNVNALLLGDSALYLCASSRRGGAFFGQGTRLTVV.

The chain has TRBV7-9 and TRBJ2-7; 8 nucleotides line up with TRBD2. The CDR3 totals 16 residues. The J segment lost 4 bases and the V segment lost 2 bases, leaving 10 bases of the junction unmatched. The germline gives CDR1 SEHNR, CDR2 FQNEAQ (reference sequence). This chain's CDR3 is CASSLSTGGNQYEQYF. The CDR3 region has the DNA TGTGCCAGCAGCTTATCTACGGGAGGGAATCAGTACGAGCAGTACTTC.

The V gene is TRBV5-4, the J gene TRBJ2-3, with TRBD2 identical over 7 bases. Losses at the gene ends were 6 bases for V and 2 bases for J; bases not matched to a gene: 9. The CDR3 runs 15 residues. CDR1 and CDR2 from the germline V gene are SGHNT and YYREEE (reference sequence). The CDR3 region is CASTPPGLTTDTQYF. Here the CDR3 DNA reads TGTGCCAGCACCCCGCCGGGACTAACCACAGATACGCAGTATTTT.

The rearrangement links TRBV29-1 to TRBJ2-1; no definite D call. Trimming stripped 0 bases from V and 3 bases from J, with 21 bases between. The CDR3 contains 18 residues. The germline gives CDR1 SQVTM, CDR2 ANQGSEA. CDR3 sequence reads: CSVEEGGGARPVYNEQFF. In nucleotides, the CDR3 is TGCAGCGTTGAAGAAGGCGGCGGAGCTAGACCAGTCTACAATGAGCAGTTCTTC.

This clone has a handful of counts. V usage is TRBV4-3 and J usage is TRBJ1-1, with D perhaps TRBD1 (6 bases). The V end lost 1 base, the J end lost 1 base, and 13 bases lay between the germline ends. Germline V lookup: CDR1 LGHNA, CDR2 YSLEER. The CDR3 sequence is 16 residues long. In nucleotides, the CDR3 is TGCGCCAGCAGCCAAGGCCCCACAGGGCCGAACACTGAAGCTTTCTTT. Its protein is CASSQGPTGPNTEAFF.

There are a few counts of this clone. The rearrangement joins TRBV4-1 to TRBJ1-5; D is unresolved. Between the trimmed V and J ends, which lost 7 bases and 0 bases, there was a span of 16 bases. CDR1 and CDR2 from the germline V gene are MGHRA and YSYEKL. The CDR3 runs to 16 residues. In DNA, the CDR3 is TGCGCCAGCAAGCTTTCCTCCGGAAATAGCAATCAGCCCCAGCATTTT. Protein sequence: CASKLSSGNSNQPQHF.

The rearrangement uses TRBV11-3 and TRBJ2-3; the D gene is possibly TRBD1 (5 bases). The CDR3 loop spans 14 amino acids. The V end lost 8 bases, the J end lost 5 bases, and 17 bases lay between the germline ends. Per the germline V gene, CDR1 is SGHNT and CDR2 is YENEEA. CDR3 in DNA: TGTGCCAGCGTTGTGGGGCCCCACGGAGATACGCAGTATTTT. This translates into CASVVGPHGDTQYF.

The CDR3 loop is CASSPDARLAGLQETQYF. The CDR3 coding sequence is TGTGCCAGCAGCCCCGACGCCAGACTAGCGGGGCTACAAGAGACCCAGTACTTC. The chain links TRBV7-8 to TRBJ2-5; 11 nucleotides align to TRBD2. Germline CDR1 reads SGHVS; CDR2 reads FQNEAQ. This CDR3 is built from 18 residues. V trimming: 5 bases; J trimming: 2 bases; junction bases outside the gene matches: 13. Complete variable domain (other parts from reference TRBV7-8 and TRBJ2-5): GAGVSQSPRYKVAKRGQDVALRCDPISGHVSLFWYQQALGQGPEFLTYFQNEAQLDKSGLPSDRFFAERPEGSVSTLKIQRTQQEDSAVYLCASSPDARLAGLQETQYFGPGTRLLVL.

This clone showed up just once. The rearrangement links TRBV19 to TRBJ1-4, with D possibly TRBD1 on 5 matching bases. The ends were cut back, 3 bases at V and 4 bases at J, with 12 bases in the middle. Germline-derived CDR1 and CDR2 are LNHDA and SQIVND (reference sequence). The CDR3 has 15 residues. The CDR3 sequence is CASSIGGTDNEKLFF. CDR3 DNA sequence: TGTGCCAGTAGTATTGGCGGGACCGATAATGAAAAACTGTTTTTT.

The chain's CDR3 is CASRTGTGVERAVGYTF. CDR3 coding DNA: TGTGCCAGTAGGACCGGGACAGGGGTTGAAAGAGCGGTCGGCTACACCTTC. This chain joins TRBV19 and TRBJ1-2, with 10 bases that match TRBD1. The CDR3 totals 17 residues. The ends lost 6 bases at V and 8 bases at J; junction bases unmatched: 18. Germline V gene lookup returns CDR1 LNHDA and CDR2 SQIVND (reference sequence).

The V gene is TRBV6-5, the J gene TRBJ1-4; 9 bases align to TRBD1. V trimming: 6 bases; J trimming: 2 bases; junction bases outside the gene matches: 4. CDR3 length equals 15 residues. Germline CDR1 MNHEY, CDR2 SVGAGI. This CDR3 reads CASRRDRGTNEKLFF. CDR3 in DNA: TGTGCCAGCAGACGAGACAGGGGGACTAATGAAAAACTGTTTTTT.

The chain employs TRBV24-1 and TRBJ1-2; D perhaps matches TRBD1 (5 bases). Per germline, CDR1 KGHDR and CDR2 SFDVKD. This CDR3 comprises 15 residues. The ends were cut back, 4 bases at V and 4 bases at J, with 15 bases in the middle. The CDR3 DNA reads as TGTGCCACCAGTGACCCGTCGGCGGGGCCCTATGGCTACACCTTC. Its protein product is CATSDPSAGPYGYTF.

The chain has TRBV6-2 or TRBV6-3 and TRBJ2-7; 15 bases fit TRBD2. The CDR3 runs 17 residues. Germline values: CDR1 MNHEY, CDR2 SVGEGT. After removal of 6 bases from V and 2 bases from J, the junction contained 8 bases not matched to a gene. CDR3 region: CASSWTSGRAETYEQYF. The CDR3 DNA follows: TGTGCCAGCAGCTGGACTAGCGGGAGGGCCGAAACCTACGAGCAGTACTTC.

The gene calls are TRBV11-3 and TRBJ2-7, with TRBD1 as a possible D gene (6 bases). This CDR3 is 14 amino acids long. V dropped 6 bases and J dropped 5 bases, with 17 bases sitting between them. CDR1 and CDR2 from the germline V gene are SGHNT and YENEEA. The CDR3 region is CASRRPGESNEQYF. In nucleotides, the CDR3 is TGTGCCAGCAGGCGCCCAGGGGAAAGTAACGAGCAGTACTTC.

This clone was recorded only once. The chain links TRBV18 to TRBJ1-1; D gene ambiguous. This CDR3 spans 11 amino acids. Deletions cut 6 bases from V and 11 bases from J, with 13 bases between. The germline CDR1 and CDR2 sequences are KGHSH and LQKENI. DNA of the CDR3: TGTGCCAGCTCCCCATCTACGGGTGCTTTCTTT. Translated, it gives CASSPSTGAFF.

V usage is TRBV19 and J usage is TRBJ1-1; D ambiguous. V was shortened by 5 bases and J by 1 base, with 14 bases between the two germline ends. CDR1 LNHDA and CDR2 SQIVND come from the germline V gene (reference sequence). The CDR3 runs to 15 residues. The CDR3 coding sequence is TGTGCCAGTAGTGGGATCTCTTCGGGGAACACTGAAGCTTTCTTT. Translated: CASSGISSGNTEAFF.

The rearrangement links TRBV2 to TRBJ2-3, with D unclear. The CDR3 covers 14 residues. CDR1 is SNHLY and CDR2 is FYNNEI in the germline V gene. V lost 7 bases to trimming and J lost 3 bases, with 14 bases between them. The CDR3 loop reads CASKVGLDTDTQYF. DNA of the CDR3: TGTGCCAGCAAGGTGGGGTTAGATACAGATACGCAGTATTTT.